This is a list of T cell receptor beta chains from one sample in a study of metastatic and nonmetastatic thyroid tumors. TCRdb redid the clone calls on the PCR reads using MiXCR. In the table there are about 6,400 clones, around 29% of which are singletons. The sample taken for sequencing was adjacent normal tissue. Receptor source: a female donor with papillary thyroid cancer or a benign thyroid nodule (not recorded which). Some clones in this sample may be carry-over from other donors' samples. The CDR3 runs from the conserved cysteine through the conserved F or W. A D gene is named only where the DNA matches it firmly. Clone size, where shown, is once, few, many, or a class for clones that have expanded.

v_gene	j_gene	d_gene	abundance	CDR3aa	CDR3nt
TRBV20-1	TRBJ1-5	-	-	CSAIGQLSMNQPQHF	TGCAGTGCTATTGGACAGCTTAGCATGAATCAGCCCCAGCATTTT
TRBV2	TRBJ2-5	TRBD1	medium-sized	CASKGTDETQYF	TGTGCCAGCAAGGGGACAGACGAGACCCAGTACTTC
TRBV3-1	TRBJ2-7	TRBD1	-	CASRRTGDAEQYF	TGTGCCAGCAGAAGGACAGGGGATGCCGAGCAGTACTTC
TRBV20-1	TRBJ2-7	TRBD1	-	CSATPGGEADEQYF	TGCAGTGCAACACCAGGGGGCGAGGCTGACGAGCAGTACTTC
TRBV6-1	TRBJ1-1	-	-	CASSTEYRANTEAFF	TGTGCCAGCAGTACTGAATACAGGGCGAACACTGAAGCTTTCTTT
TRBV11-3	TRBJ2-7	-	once	CASSLGQGEGAYEQYF	TGTGCCAGCAGCTTAGGACAAGGGGAGGGGGCCTACGAGCAGTACTTC
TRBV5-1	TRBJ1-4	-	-	CASSFYGDEKLFF	TGCGCCAGCAGCTTCTACGGGGATGAAAAACTGTTTTTT
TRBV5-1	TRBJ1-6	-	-	CASSLYSRTEYNSPLHF	TGCGCCAGCAGCTTGTATTCAAGGACGGAGTATAATTCACCCCTCCACTTT
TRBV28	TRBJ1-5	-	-	CASSLYGRGDNQRQHF	TGTGCCAGCAGTTTGTACGGGAGAGGCGACAATCAGCGCCAGCATTTT
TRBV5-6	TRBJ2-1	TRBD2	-	CASSRRLAGSYNEQFF	TGTGCCAGCAGCCGAAGACTAGCGGGTTCCTACAATGAGCAGTTCTTC
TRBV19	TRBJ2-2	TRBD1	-	CASSVIQGAGTGELFF	TGTGCCAGTAGTGTAATACAGGGGGCGGGCACCGGGGAGCTGTTTTTT
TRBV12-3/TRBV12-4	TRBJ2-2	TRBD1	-	CASNLTGVMADTLFF	TGTGCCAGCAACCTAACAGGGGTTATGGCAGATACGCTGTTTTTT
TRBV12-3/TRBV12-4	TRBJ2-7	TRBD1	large	CASSFGTGDYEQYF	TGTGCCAGCAGTTTTGGGACAGGGGATTACGAGCAGTACTTC
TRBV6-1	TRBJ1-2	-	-	CASTEWVRENYGYTF	TGTGCCAGCACCGAATGGGTCAGGGAGAACTATGGCTACACCTTC
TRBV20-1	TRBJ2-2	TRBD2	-	CSARDHRASGRVGELFF	TGCAGTGCTAGAGATCATCGGGCTAGCGGGAGGGTCGGGGAGCTGTTTTTT
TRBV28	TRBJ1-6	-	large	CASLNMGNSYNSPLHF	TGTGCCAGCCTGAACATGGGCAACTCCTATAATTCACCCCTCCACTTT
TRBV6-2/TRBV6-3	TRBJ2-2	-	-	CASSYSLGSGELFF	TGTGCCAGCAGTTACTCGTTGGGCAGCGGGGAGCTGTTTTTT
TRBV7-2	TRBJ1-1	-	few	CASSLGSGLQGEAFF	TGTGCCAGCAGCTTAGGATCGGGTTTACAGGGTGAAGCTTTCTTT
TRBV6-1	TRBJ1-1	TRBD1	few	CASRGTGGSEASF	TGTGCCAGCAGAGGGACAGGGGGCTCTGAAGCTTCCTTT
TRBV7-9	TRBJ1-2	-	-	CASSLDPGIGYTF	TGTGCCAGCAGCTTAGACCCGGGGATTGGCTACACCTTC
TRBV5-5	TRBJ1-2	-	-	CASSSHPRSGYTF	TGTGCCAGCAGCTCCCATCCTCGGTCAGGCTACACCTTC
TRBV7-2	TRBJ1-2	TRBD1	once	CASTLGQGPNYGYTF	TGTGCCAGCACCCTGGGACAGGGACCTAACTATGGCTACACCTTC
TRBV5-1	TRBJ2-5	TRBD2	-	CASSLGTSGMETQYF	TGCGCCAGCAGCTTGGGGACTAGCGGGATGGAGACCCAGTACTTC
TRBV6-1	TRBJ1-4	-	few	CASRQGGGNEKLFF	TGTGCCAGCAGACAGGGAGGAGGTAATGAAAAACTGTTTTTT
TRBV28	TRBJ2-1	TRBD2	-	CASSPPGLAANEQFF	TGTGCCAGCAGTCCCCCGGGACTAGCCGCCAATGAGCAGTTCTTC
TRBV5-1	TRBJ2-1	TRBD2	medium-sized	CASSSGSGGPIYLFF	TGCGCCAGCAGCTCAGGTAGCGGGGGACCCATTTATCTGTTCTTC
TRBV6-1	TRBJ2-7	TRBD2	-	CASGEGRYEQYF	TGTGCCAGCGGGGAGGGGAGGTACGAGCAGTACTTC
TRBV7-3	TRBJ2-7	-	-	CASSAGTGSEQYF	TGTGCCAGCAGCGCCGGGACGGGCTCCGAGCAGTACTTC
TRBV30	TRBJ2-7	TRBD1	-	CAWSVHRGSEQYF	TGTGCCTGGAGTGTACACAGGGGGTCCGAGCAGTACTTC
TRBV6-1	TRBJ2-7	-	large	CASSRDYEQYF	TGTGCCAGCAGTCGCGACTACGAGCAGTACTTC
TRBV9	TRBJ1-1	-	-	CASSPRTALDTEAFF	TGTGCCAGCAGCCCCAGGACAGCCTTGGACACTGAAGCTTTCTTT
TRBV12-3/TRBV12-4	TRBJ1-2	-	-	CASSSRHGYTF	TGTGCCAGCAGTTCCCGCCATGGCTACACCTTC
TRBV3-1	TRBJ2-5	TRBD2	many	CASSRPQRGAQETQYF	TGTGCCAGCAGCCGCCCACAGCGGGGGGCTCAAGAGACCCAGTACTTC
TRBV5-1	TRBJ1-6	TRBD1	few	CASSFSDRAGNSPLHF	TGCGCCAGCAGCTTCTCGGACAGGGCGGGTAATTCACCCCTCCACTTT